Following are 26 T cell receptor beta chains from one sample sequenced in a study of T cell repertoires in cytomegalovirus infection. TCRdb used MiXCR to reprocess the reads, holding one entry per CDR3 protein. The sample has about 530,000 distinct CDR3 sequences, about 26% seen once; the top ten hold less than 15%. Source material: PBMCs. The receptors were gathered from a human donor in good health (CMV status not recorded). Some clones in this sample may be carry-over from other donors' samples.

The table lists this clonotype with a few counts. The V gene is TRBV2, the J gene TRBJ2-1, with D perhaps being TRBD1 or TRBD2 (5 bases each). In germline, CDR1 is SNHLY, CDR2 FYNNEI. This CDR3 contains 13 residues. V was shortened by 4 bases and J by 12 bases, with 16 bases between the two germline ends. Written as DNA, the CDR3 is TGTGCCAGCAGTGTTTCCAGGGACGGAGGGCAGTTCTTC. This encodes CASSVSRDGGQFF.

This chain uses TRBV6-6 with TRBJ1-6; TRBD1 agrees at 10 bases. In germline, CDR1 is MNHNY, CDR2 SVGAGI (reference sequence). V trimming: 7 bases; J trimming: 7 bases; junction bases outside the gene matches: 7. The CDR3 is 15 amino acids. Here the CDR3 reads CASTGPGQGNSPLHF. The CDR3 nucleotides read TGTGCCAGCACCGGACCGGGACAGGGGAATTCACCCCTCCACTTT.

This clonotype was recorded a few times. J is TRBJ2-7 and V is TRBV10-3; D is ambiguous. Germline CDR1 ENHRY, CDR2 SYGVKD. This CDR3 has 14 residues. With 0 bases removed from V and 6 bases from J, the gap between germline ends came to 12 bases. This CDR3 is CAISESEVGGEQYF. DNA of the CDR3: TGTGCCATCAGTGAGTCTGAGGTGGGCGGCGAGCAGTACTTC.

This clonotype has a count of ten or more. The rearrangement joins TRBV6-1 to TRBJ1-1, with no clear D. CDR3 length: 12 amino acids. The germline V gene has CDR1 MNHNS and CDR2 SASEGT. The V end lost 8 bases, the J end lost 0 bases, and 7 bases lay between the germline ends. Here the CDR3 reads CASVAVNTEAFF. The CDR3 DNA follows: TGTGCCAGCGTGGCCGTGAACACTGAAGCTTTCTTT.

This clonotype has just one count. The rearrangement links TRBV7-2 to TRBJ1-2, with 7 nucleotides matching TRBD1. With 3 bases clipped from V and 4 bases from J, the junction kept 5 bases outside the gene matches. CDR3 length equals 14 residues. Germline-derived CDR1 and CDR2 are SGHTA and FQGNSA. The CDR3 bases are TGTGCCAGCAGCTTTAACAGGGGAATCTATGGCTACACCTTC. It encodes CASSFNRGIYGYTF. The full variable domain, in which reference TRBV7-2 and TRBJ1-2 provide the parts outside the CDR3, is GAGVSQSPSNKVTEKGKDVELRCDPISGHTALYWYRQSLGQGLEFLIYFQGNSAPDKSGLPSDRFSAERTGGSVSTLTIQRTQQEDSAVYLCASSFNRGIYGYTFGSGTRLTVV.

The CDR3 bases are TGTGCCAGCAGGGAACACAGGGCTAGCGGGCGCAATGAGCAGTTCTTC. Residues: CASREHRASGRNEQFF. The chain employs TRBV6-5 and TRBJ2-1; 8 bases align to TRBD2. Germline-derived CDR1 and CDR2 are MNHEY and SVGAGI. V lost 6 bases, J lost 6 bases, and 13 bases stayed unmatched. The CDR3 contains 16 residues.

The chain links TRBV29-1 to TRBJ1-1; no reliable D call. Per the germline V gene, CDR1 is SQVTM and CDR2 is ANQGSEA. This CDR3 region has 11 residues. The V end lost 4 bases, the J end lost 5 bases, and 8 bases lay between the germline ends. DNA of the CDR3: TGCAGCGTTGCTCTCGGGACTGAAGCTTTCTTT. It codes for CSVALGTEAFF.

The CDR3 bases are TGTGCCAGTAGTATTTTAGTCGGCGCGAGCACAGATACGCAGTATTTT. This codes for CASSILVGASTDTQYF. The rearrangement joins TRBV19 to TRBJ2-3, with D hard to call. Trimming stripped 3 bases from V and 0 bases from J, with 13 bases between. Germline CDR1 LNHDA, CDR2 SQIVND (reference sequence). The length of the CDR3 is 16 residues. The full variable domain, rest sourced from reference TRBV19 and TRBJ2-3, is DGGITQSPKYLFRKEGQNVTLSCEQNLNHDAMYWYRQDPGQGLRLIYYSQIVNDFQKGDIAEGYSVSREKKESFPLTVTSAQKNPTAFYLCASSILVGASTDTQYFGPGTRLTVL.

The CDR3 region has the DNA TGCAGTGCTAGAGATGATAAATTCTCTGGAAACACCATATATTTT. Protein sequence: CSARDDKFSGNTIYF. The chain combines TRBV20-1 with TRBJ1-3, with D hard to call. The V and J ends lost 0 bases and 0 bases respectively, with 9 bases between them. This CDR3 spans 15 amino acids. Germline CDR1 is DFQATT and CDR2 is SNEGSKA (reference sequence).

V and J are TRBV6-2 or TRBV6-3 and TRBJ2-1; D not certain. Trimming cost V 5 bases and J 9 bases, with 11 bases left between them. The CDR3 runs to 12 residues. Germline V gene lookup returns CDR1 MNHEY and CDR2 SVGEGT. The CDR3 sequence is CASSLFPSEQFF. CDR3 coding DNA: TGTGCCAGCAGTCTCTTCCCGAGTGAGCAGTTCTTC.

Remarks on this clonotype: This may come from a read error, since a much larger clone is one base off. The rearrangement uses TRBV7-2 and TRBJ1-2; D is perhaps TRBD1 (5 bases). The CDR3 is 13 amino acids. Germline V gene lookup returns CDR1 SGHTA and CDR2 FQGNSA. Trimming left V 5 bases short and J 4 bases short, with 11 bases between. DNA for the CDR3: TGTGCCAGCAGCCCAGAACAGGTCTATGGCTACACCTTC. Amino acid sequence: CASSPEQVYGYTF.

The V call is TRBV2, the J call TRBJ2-1; 10 nucleotides match TRBD2. Germline V gene sequence: CDR1 SNHLY, CDR2 FYNNEI. V was clipped by 8 bases and J by 9 bases; unmatched bases: 10. There are 14 residues in the CDR3. The CDR3, as DNA: TGTGCCAGCCCCGCTAGCGGGAGTATGAGTGAGCAGTTCTTC. Its translation: CASPASGSMSEQFF.

This clonotype was counted a few times. The rearrangement uses TRBV20-1 and TRBJ2-7, with 7 positions matching TRBD1. Germline CDR1 reads DFQATT; CDR2 reads SNEGSKA (reference sequence). The CDR3 loop spans 13 amino acids. Trimming cost V 3 bases and J 2 bases; bases outside gene matches: 4. In nucleotides, the CDR3 is TGCAGTGCTAGTACAGGGGTGGCCTACGAGCAGTACTTC. Protein product: CSASTGVAYEQYF.

This rearrangement joins TRBV5-5 to TRBJ1-5; D ambiguous. The CDR3 extends over 14 amino acids. Germline V gene lookup returns CDR1 SGHKS and CDR2 YYEKEE (reference sequence). Trimming shortened V by 1 base and J by 6 bases, and 11 bases separated the two germline ends. In DNA, the CDR3 is TGTGCCAGCAGCTTGCGGCAATCGTTTCAGCCCCAGCATTTT. It specifies CASSLRQSFQPQHF.

This clonotype has more than one count but fewer than ten. This chain links TRBV10-3 with TRBJ2-7; D gene unclear. The V and J ends lost 2 bases and 1 base respectively, with 9 bases between them. The CDR3 sequence is 14 residues long. Per germline, CDR1 ENHRY and CDR2 SYGVKD. This CDR3 is CAISEPTESYEQYF. Here the CDR3 DNA reads TGTGCCATCAGTGAGCCGACGGAGTCCTACGAGCAGTACTTC.

This chain joins TRBV19 and TRBJ1-2; a possible D gene is TRBD1 (6 bases). The germline V gene encodes CDR1 LNHDA and CDR2 SQIVND (reference sequence). Deletions cut 7 bases from V and 5 bases from J, with 14 bases between. CDR3 size: 13 residues. The chain's CDR3 is CASMPGHTYGYTF. CDR3 nucleotides: TGTGCCAGTATGCCGGGACATACGTATGGCTACACCTTC.

This clonotype was detected many times. The chain recombines TRBV7-2 with TRBJ1-5; TRBD1 is a possible D gene (6 bases). Germline assignment: CDR1 SGHTA and CDR2 FQGNSA. Trimming pared 0 bases from V and 9 bases from J, leaving 9 bases between. The CDR3 spans 13 residues. The CDR3, as DNA: TGTGCCAGCAGCTTAGCGGACAGCCGGCCCCAGCATTTT. Protein sequence: CASSLADSRPQHF.

The rearrangement joins TRBV7-2 to TRBJ2-1; D is possibly TRBD2 (5 bases). V lost 10 bases, J lost 3 bases, and 16 bases lay in between. The CDR3 runs 14 residues. CDR1 and CDR2 from the germline V gene are SGHTA and FQGNSA. The CDR3 bases are TGTGCCACCGCCCGCCAGGAGGTCTACAATGAGCAGTTCTTC. Amino acids: CATARQEVYNEQFF.

The chain links TRBV20-1 to TRBJ2-4, with D maybe TRBD1 (6 bases). V dropped 3 bases and J dropped 4 bases, with 19 bases sitting between them. Germline V gene sequence: CDR1 DFQATT, CDR2 SNEGSKA (reference sequence). The CDR3 extends over 16 amino acids. The CDR3 loop reads CSASPTRQARKNIQYF. The CDR3 DNA reads as TGCAGTGCTAGTCCAACGAGACAGGCCAGGAAAAACATTCAGTACTTC.

This clonotype was counted only a few times. The V call is TRBV7-9, the J call TRBJ1-1; 9 bases agree with TRBD1. CDR1 is SEHNR, CDR2 FQNEAQ, per germline (reference sequence). Trimming removed 1 base from V and 3 bases from J; junction bases left unmatched: 3. CDR3 length: 15 residues. This chain's CDR3 is CASSLVQGADTEAFF. The DNA for the CDR3 is TGTGCCAGCAGCTTAGTACAGGGGGCGGACACTGAAGCTTTCTTT.

This clonotype appeared many times. The rearrangement uses TRBV7-3 and TRBJ2-1; no clear D gene. Germline lookup yields CDR1 SGHTA and CDR2 FQGTGA. The CDR3 runs to 12 residues. V shed 3 bases and J shed 6 bases, with 6 bases lying between them. DNA of the CDR3: TGTGCCAGCAGCTTGAATAGCAATGAGCAGTTCTTC. Translated: CASSLNSNEQFF.

This clonotype has a handful of counts. The V and J genes are TRBV28 and TRBJ2-3, with D unresolved. The CDR3 contains 13 residues. Germline V CDR1 and CDR2: MDHEN, SYDVKM. V was trimmed by 2 bases and J by 2 bases, leaving 5 bases between them. The CDR3 here is CASSLTNTDTQYF. CDR3 in DNA: TGTGCCAGCAGTTTAACTAACACAGATACGCAGTATTTT.

This clonotype was seen a handful of times. DNA for the CDR3: TGTGCCAGCAGTTACTTGGCGGCAGGGCTTGGATGGGGGCAAGGATCGAATGAAAAACTGTTTTTT. It encodes CASSYLAAGLGWGQGSNEKLFF. The V gene is TRBV6-8, the J gene TRBJ1-4; possibly TRBD1 for D (6 bases). The CDR3 spans 22 residues. Trimming pared 1 base from V and 5 bases from J, leaving 32 bases between. Looked up from germline, CDR1 is MNHGY and CDR2 is SAAAGT.

This clonotype was seen at least ten times. The chain uses TRBV27 and TRBJ2-2; D uncertain. V was cut by 0 bases and J by 6 bases, with 2 bases left in between. The CDR3 extends over 12 amino acids. Germline V gene lookup returns CDR1 MNHEY and CDR2 SMNVEV (reference sequence). In DNA, the CDR3 is TGTGCCAGCAGTTTATCGTCCGGGGAGCTGTTTTTT. This sequence encodes CASSLSSGELFF.

This clonotype was counted a few times. The chain joins TRBV12-3 or TRBV12-4 to TRBJ2-1, with 7 bases matching TRBD2. V lost 7 bases, J lost 7 bases, and 16 bases stayed unmatched. The length of the CDR3 is 16 residues. The CDR3 here is CASTPGGGGSRNEQFF. The CDR3 region has the DNA TGTGCCAGCACCCCCGGGGGTGGCGGGAGTCGTAATGAGCAGTTCTTC.

This chain uses TRBV6-1 with TRBJ1-2; 9 bases map to TRBD1. Germline V gene data show CDR1 as MNHNS and CDR2 as SASEGT. The CDR3 contains 15 residues. Unmatched junction bases numbered 5, after V lost 6 bases and J lost 0 bases. DNA for the CDR3: TGTGCCAGCAGAGGACAGGGGCGAGCTAACTATGGCTACACCTTC. Amino acid sequence: CASRGQGRANYGYTF.